These 23 T cell receptor beta chains were all obtained from the same sample, sequenced in a study of identical twins. Via MiXCR, TCRdb re-called the 5' RACE reads, giving one row per CDR3 protein. The repertoire includes some 560,000 distinct CDR3 sequences, 9.6% of them detected once, and 2.5% to 3% sits in the top ten. This sample was shared with a second study, whose subject was yellow fever vaccine responses in identical twins.

What was sequenced was PBMCs. All receptors derive from a woman under 30 in good health.

This clonotype was counted only a few times. The chain couples TRBV4-3 to TRBJ2-3; no clear D. The CDR3 totals 14 residues. CDR1 and CDR2 from the germline V gene are LGHNA and YSLEER. Between the trimmed V and J ends, which lost 1 base and 6 bases, there was a span of 11 bases. Here the CDR3 reads CASSQALGWDTQYF. The CDR3 DNA reads as TGCGCCAGCAGCCAAGCCCTTGGGTGGGATACGCAGTATTTT.

This clonotype was recorded a few times. The chain employs TRBV10-3 and TRBJ2-7; 8 bases agree with TRBD1. Germline values: CDR1 ENHRY, CDR2 SYGVKD. Trimming removed 3 bases from V and 5 bases from J; junction bases left unmatched: 9. The CDR3 is 15 amino acids. CDR3: CAISEEDRDVHEQYF. In DNA form, the CDR3 reads TGTGCCATCAGTGAAGAGGACAGGGATGTGCACGAGCAGTACTTC.

The chain employs TRBV28 and TRBJ2-5; unclear D gene. V lost 5 bases and J lost 4, with 14 bases in between. Germline V gene sequence: CDR1 MDHEN, CDR2 SYDVKM. There are 14 residues in the CDR3. For the CDR3, the DNA is TGTGCCAGCAGTCCCAATGGATACAGAGAGACCCAGTACTTC. Its protein product is CASSPNGYRETQYF.

The CDR3: CSVEWGPPANEQFF. The DNA of the CDR3 is TGCAGCGTTGAATGGGGCCCCCCGGCCAATGAGCAGTTCTTC. V and J are TRBV29-1 and TRBJ2-1; possibly TRBD1 for D (5 bases). Germline CDR1 and CDR2: SQVTM and ANQGSEA. This CDR3 has 14 residues. V was clipped by 2 bases and J by 6 bases, with 14 bases between them.

The V and J genes are TRBV27 and TRBJ2-1; D is unresolved. In germline, CDR1 is MNHEY, CDR2 SMNVEV (reference sequence). V was clipped by 6 bases and J by 9 bases, with 15 bases between them. CDR3 size: 13 residues. As DNA, the CDR3 is TGTGCCAGCAGGCTTCCGGACGGTGGTGAGCAGTTCTTC. This sequence encodes CASRLPDGGEQFF.

There are many counts of this clonotype. V is TRBV7-9 and J is TRBJ1-5, with TRBD1 matching 7 bases. Trimming at V came to 7 bases and at J to 1 base, leaving 7 bases not matched to a gene. The CDR3 has 15 amino acids. Germline values: CDR1 SEHNR, CDR2 FQNEAQ (reference sequence). The CDR3 DNA is TGTGCCAGCACCGACAGGGAGGAAAGCAATCAGCCCCAGCATTTT. This gives the protein CASTDREESNQPQHF.

The rearrangement links TRBV10-3 to TRBJ1-2; TRBD1 matches at 12 bases. Germline V CDR1 and CDR2: ENHRY, SYGVKD. CDR3 length: 13 amino acids. Trimming removed 4 bases from V and 13 bases from J; junction bases left unmatched: 7. The CDR3 DNA reads TGTGCCATCAGTGCCCGGGACAGGGGGCCTGTCACCTTC. It specifies CAISARDRGPVTF.

This clonotype was seen repeatedly, ten times or more. This sequence joins TRBV6-5 and TRBJ2-3; possible D gene TRBD1, 6 bases. The CDR3 has 16 residues. Germline V gene lookup returns CDR1 MNHEY and CDR2 SVGAGI. The V and J ends lost 0 bases and 2 bases respectively, with 12 bases between them. The DNA for the CDR3 is TGTGCCAGCAGTTACTCGCCGGACAGCTTCACAGATACGCAGTATTTT. Encoded protein: CASSYSPDSFTDTQYF.

There are many counts of this clonotype. The genes are TRBV20-1 and TRBJ2-5; perhaps TRBD2 as D (6 bases). CDR1 is DFQATT and CDR2 is SNEGSKA in the germline V gene (reference sequence). This CDR3 has 12 amino acids. Trimming cost V 3 bases and J 4 bases, with 9 bases left between them. CDR3 nucleotide sequence: TGCAGTGCTAGTCAGGGAGGAGAGACCCAGTACTTC. Its translation: CSASQGGETQYF.

This clonotype came up a few times. V usage is TRBV18 and J usage is TRBJ2-5; D ambiguous. The CDR3 loop spans 18 amino acids. CDR1 KGHSH and CDR2 LQKENI come from the germline V gene. Trimming left V 0 bases short and J 5 bases short, with 22 bases between. The CDR3 protein is CASSPPRDGHANWETQYF. DNA of the CDR3: TGTGCCAGCTCACCACCCCGTGACGGCCACGCCAATTGGGAGACCCAGTACTTC.

This clonotype was seen many times. V usage is TRBV5-1 and J usage is TRBJ1-4, with 9 bases identical to TRBD1. This CDR3 comprises 15 residues. J was trimmed by 6 bases and V by 4 bases; bases with no gene match: 7. Germline loops: CDR1 SGHRS, CDR2 YFSETQ. The CDR3, as DNA: TGCGCCAGCAGCGGAGGACAGGGGACACATGAAAAACTGTTTTTT. Translation: CASSGGQGTHEKLFF. The full variable domain, completed using reference TRBV5-1 and TRBJ1-4, is KAGVTQTPRYLIKTRGQQVTLSCSPISGHRSVSWYQQTPGQGLQFLFEYFSETQRNKGNFPGRFSGRQFSNSRSEMNVSTLELGDSALYLCASSGGQGTHEKLFFGSGTQLSVL.

V gene TRBV5-6 combines with J gene TRBJ2-7; 8 bases match TRBD1. Trimming cost V 3 bases and J 2 bases; bases outside gene matches: 10. This CDR3 is built from 16 residues. In germline, CDR1 is SGHDT, CDR2 YYEEEE. CDR3 region: CASSSYPGQATYEQYF. CDR3 bases: TGTGCCAGCAGCTCATACCCGGGACAGGCAACCTACGAGCAGTACTTC.

This clonotype has a handful of counts. The chain has TRBV19 and TRBJ2-4; perhaps TRBD2 as D (6 bases). V was cut by 7 bases and J by 6 bases, with 13 bases left in between. Germline values: CDR1 LNHDA, CDR2 SQIVND (reference sequence). The CDR3 spans 13 residues. The CDR3 DNA sequence: TGTGCCAGTACCCTGGACGGGGGAAACATTCAGTACTTC. Its protein product is CASTLDGGNIQYF.

This chain connects TRBV11-2 to TRBJ2-1; no clear D gene. Germline V CDR1 and CDR2: SGHAT, FQNNGV. The CDR3 covers 15 residues. V was pared by 3 bases and J by 2 bases, with 11 bases between. Written as DNA, the CDR3 is TGTGCCAGCAGCTTCGGGCCTCCCCCCTACAATGAGCAGTTCTTC. It codes for CASSFGPPPYNEQFF.

This clonotype has at least ten counts. The chain is built from TRBV28 and TRBJ1-1; maybe TRBD1 (5 bases). Germline V gene lookup returns CDR1 MDHEN and CDR2 SYDVKM. The CDR3 covers 13 residues. V lost 3 bases, J lost 3 bases, and 8 bases lay in between. This chain's CDR3 is CASSFPGYTEAFF. CDR3 DNA: TGTGCCAGCAGTTTCCCAGGGTACACTGAAGCTTTCTTT.

There are many counts of this clonotype. The rearrangement links TRBV3-1 to TRBJ2-3, with TRBD2 as a possible D gene (6 bases). Germline CDR1 LGHDT, CDR2 YNNKEL (reference sequence). Deletions cut 4 bases from V and 3 bases from J, with 11 bases between. The CDR3 length is 14 residues. CDR3 DNA sequence: TGTGCCAGCAGCCTAGCGGAGCTTACAGATACGCAGTATTTT. Its protein product is CASSLAELTDTQYF.

The chain employs TRBV6-5 and TRBJ1-1, with 9 bases identical to TRBD1. V shed 4 bases, J shed 9 bases, and the junction held 18 bases outside the gene matches. The V gene's germline CDR1 is MNHEY and CDR2 SVGAGI. This CDR3 is built from 17 residues. The CDR3 DNA follows: TGTGCCAGCAGTTCCCGACTCCTCCACGGGGACAGGGCAAAAGCTTTCTTT. Its translation: CASSSRLLHGDRAKAFF.

The sample holds a few counts of this clonotype. The junction shows a germline mismatch at one end, possibly a read error. The CDR3 sequence is CASSHLGLGQVTQYF. The CDR3 nucleotides read TGTGCCAGCAGCCATTTGGGACTTGGCCAAGTGACCCAGTACTTC. The rearrangement links TRBV14 to TRBJ2-5, with TRBD2 as a possible D gene (6 bases). This CDR3 contains 15 residues. Germline V gene lookup returns CDR1 SGHDN and CDR2 FVKESK.

The rearrangement links TRBV29-1 to TRBJ1-1; TRBD1 matches 11 bases. CDR3 length: 15 residues. CDR1 is SQVTM and CDR2 is ANQGSEA in the germline V gene. V shed 7 bases and J 1 base; nucleotides not matched to a gene: 8. The CDR3 DNA is TGCAGCGGTCGGACAGGGGGCTCGGGGAACACTGAAGCTTTCTTT. Its protein is CSGRTGGSGNTEAFF. Full variable domain (missing parts from reference TRBV29-1 and TRBJ1-1): SAVISQKPSRDICQRGTSLTIQCQVDSQVTMMFWYRQQPGQSLTLIATANQGSEATYESGFVIDKFPISRPNLTFSTLTVSNMSPEDSSIYLCSGRTGGSGNTEAFFGQGTRLTVV.

The CDR3 sequence: CASSRGGSGIQETQYF. Here the CDR3 DNA reads TGTGCCAGCAGCCGCGGGGGTAGCGGAATTCAAGAGACCCAGTACTTC. The V gene is TRBV5-4, the J gene TRBJ2-5; TRBD2 agrees at 7 bases. Germline-derived CDR1 and CDR2 are SGHNT and YYREEE (reference sequence). The V segment lost 4 bases and the J segment 2 bases; nucleotides outside the gene matches: 11. The CDR3 has 16 amino acids.

In its sample, this clonotype was seen many times. One end of the junction varies from germline; a read error may be responsible. V usage is TRBV29-1 and J usage is TRBJ2-1; 15 bases align to TRBD2. In germline, CDR1 is SQVTM, CDR2 ANQGSEA. This CDR3 has 17 amino acids. CDR3 nucleotide sequence: TGCAGCGTTGACGGACTAGCGGGGGGGCCGGAACTTCATGAGCAGATCTTC. This translates into CSVDGLAGGPELHEQIF.

This clonotype occurred a few times. This sequence joins TRBV6-2 or TRBV6-3 and TRBJ2-5, with D perhaps matching TRBD1 (6 bases). Trimming took 7 bases from V and 5 from J, leaving 11 bases between them. The CDR3 covers 12 residues. CDR1 and CDR2 from the germline V gene are MNHEY and SVGEGT. For the CDR3, the DNA is TGTGCCAGCAACAGGGCCGATGAGACCCAGTACTTC. It yields the protein CASNRADETQYF.

This clonotype was recorded at least ten times. For the CDR3, the DNA is TGTGCCAGCAGACTGGGGGGGAGAGAGACCCAGTACTTC. Encoded protein: CASRLGGRETQYF. The chain is built from TRBV12-3 or TRBV12-4 and TRBJ2-5; 7 bases agree with TRBD2. This CDR3 region has 13 residues. V shed 6 bases, J shed 4 bases, and the junction held 5 bases outside the gene matches.